Presented here are 6 T cell receptor beta chains from one specimen sequenced in a study of blood T cell repertoires in COVID-19. Repertoires were generated with immunoSEQ multiplex PCR, while TCRdb's copy carries only in-frame clones and drops some. The sample includes some 70,000 clones, 90% seen only once; the top ten take roughly 4.8%. Sequences were obtained from peripheral blood. These receptor sequences come from a man over 45 with acute or convalescent COVID-19.

V gene TRBV7-9 combines with J gene TRBJ1-6; TRBD1 might be the D (6 bases). Germline V gene lookup returns CDR1 SEHNR and CDR2 FQNEAQ (reference sequence). V gave up 2 bases and J gave up 8 bases, with 13 bases separating them. This CDR3 region has 15 residues. The CDR3 coding sequence is TGTGCCAGCAGCTTAACCGAGACAGGTGATTCACCCCTCCACTTT. It encodes CASSLTETGDSPLHF.

The V call is TRBV27, the J call TRBJ2-1; 9 positions match TRBD2. The length of the CDR3 is 15 residues. The trim removed 2 bases at V and 5 bases at J, leaving 4 bases unmatched. Germline CDR1 and CDR2: MNHEY and SMNVEV (reference sequence). Here the CDR3 reads CASSLRASGNNEQFF. CDR3 DNA: TGTGCCAGCAGTTTAAGGGCTAGCGGGAACAATGAGCAGTTCTTC.

A single count supports this clone. The chain joins TRBV30 to TRBJ2-2, with 9 bases that match TRBD1. V lost 2 bases to trimming and J lost 5 bases; unmatched junction nucleotides: 3. This CDR3 has 14 residues. Looked up from germline, CDR1 is GTSNPN and CDR2 is SVGIG (reference sequence). CDR3: CAWSPGTGTGELFF. Written as DNA, the CDR3 is TGTGCCTGGAGTCCCGGGACAGGGACCGGGGAGCTGTTTTTT.

This sequence joins TRBV11-3 and TRBJ2-1; a possible D gene is TRBD2 (6 bases). Germline values: CDR1 SGHNT, CDR2 YENEEA. The CDR3 consists of 16 residues. Trimming shortened V by 3 bases and J by 8 bases, and 20 bases separated the two germline ends. CDR3 DNA sequence: TGTGCCAGCAGCTTTTCCGGGACTCCTTTAGTTGATGAGCAGTTCTTC. Its translation: CASSFSGTPLVDEQFF. The full variable domain, rest sourced from reference TRBV11-3 and TRBJ2-1, is EAGVVQSPRYKIIEKKQPVAFWCNPISGHNTLYWYLQNLGQGPELLIRYENEEAVDDSQLPKDRFSAERLKGVDSTLKIQPAELGDSAVYLCASSFSGTPLVDEQFFGPGTRLTVL.

This clone was picked up one time. The chain has TRBV6-2 or TRBV6-3 and TRBJ2-2, with a weak D call TRBD1 (6 bases). The length of the CDR3 is 13 residues. V was trimmed by 6 bases and J by 5 bases, leaving 10 bases between them. The germline CDR1 and CDR2 sequences are MNHEY and SVGEGT. CDR3 sequence (DNA): TGTGCCAGCAGCCTTGGACAGACCGGGGAGCTGTTTTTT. This translates into CASSLGQTGELFF.

CDR3 in amino acids: CASSLGGPYGYTF. The DNA for the CDR3 is TGTGCCAGCAGCTTGGGAGGGCCCTATGGCTACACCTTC. The rearrangement joins TRBV5-5 to TRBJ1-2, with D unresolved. Germline V gene data show CDR1 as SGHKS and CDR2 as YYEKEE (reference sequence). This CDR3 contains 13 residues. The V end lost 0 bases, the J end lost 4 bases, and 7 bases lay between the germline ends.